This T cell receptor beta chain was captured by sequencing in a study of identical twins. Germline V gene data show CDR1 as MDHEN and CDR2 as SYDVKM. Trimming shortened V by 1 base and J by 2 bases, and 6 bases separated the two germline ends. This CDR3 has 14 amino acids. Study-wide findings and caveats: Potential partial confounding of zero-insertion analyses by invariant MAIT and iNKT cells was noted. Sequences that were out-of-frame, alpha and twin-shared displayed an excess of low generation probability.

TCRdb reprocessed the 5' RACE reads with MiXCR, giving one entry per CDR3 protein. The sample carries 250,000 to 350,000 distinct CDR3 sequences, roughly 10% recorded once. Turning to this clonotype: Its target is unknown.

These data also featured in a second study, about yellow fever vaccine responses in identical twins.

Sequencing was done on a sample of CD8+ T cells sorted from blood. The receptor was isolated from a woman in her late teens or twenties in good health. The chain joins TRBV28 to TRBJ1-3; D unclear. The CDR3 region has the DNA TGTGCCAGCAGTTTATCCGGACCTGGAAACACCATATATTTT. Translated, it gives CASSLSGPGNTIYF.